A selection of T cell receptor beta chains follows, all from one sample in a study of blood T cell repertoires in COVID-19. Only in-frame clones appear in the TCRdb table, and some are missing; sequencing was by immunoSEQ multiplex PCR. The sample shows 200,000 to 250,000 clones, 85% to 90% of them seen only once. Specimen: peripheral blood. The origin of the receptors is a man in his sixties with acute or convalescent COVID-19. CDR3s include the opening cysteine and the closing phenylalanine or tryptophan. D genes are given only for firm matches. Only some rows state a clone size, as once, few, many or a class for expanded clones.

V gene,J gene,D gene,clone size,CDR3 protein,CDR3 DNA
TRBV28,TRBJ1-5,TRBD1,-,CASRTGGSYSNQPQHF,TGTGCCAGCAGAACAGGGGGCTCTTATAGCAATCAGCCCCAGCATTTT
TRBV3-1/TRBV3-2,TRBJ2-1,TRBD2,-,CASSQQKLAGGDNEQFF,TGTGCCAGCAGCCAACAAAAACTAGCGGGAGGGGACAATGAGCAGTTCTTC
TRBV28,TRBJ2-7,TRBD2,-,CASSFRGTIYEQYF,TGTGCCAGCAGTTTCCGAGGGACTATTTACGAGCAGTACTTC
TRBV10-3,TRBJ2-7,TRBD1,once,CAISESLVGQGAYEQYF,TGTGCCATCAGTGAGTCTTTGGTCGGTCAGGGGGCGTACGAGCAGTACTTC
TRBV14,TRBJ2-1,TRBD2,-,CASSQDPAGGLYNEQFF,TGTGCCAGCAGCCAAGATCCAGCGGGAGGGCTCTACAATGAGCAGTTCTTC
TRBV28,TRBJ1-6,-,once,CASSFRRYNSPLHF,TGTGCCAGCAGTTTTCGCAGGTATAATTCACCCCTCCACTTT
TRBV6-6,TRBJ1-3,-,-,CASSPSRESTIYF,TGTGCCAGCAGTCCCTCGAGGGAAAGCACCATATATTTT
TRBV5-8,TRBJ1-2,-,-,CASSQRDGYTF,TGTGCCAGCAGCCAACGGGATGGCTACACCTTC
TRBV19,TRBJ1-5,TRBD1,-,CASSTDGTGGRQPQHF,TGTGCCAGTAGTACGGACGGGACAGGGGGCAGGCAGCCCCAGCATTTT
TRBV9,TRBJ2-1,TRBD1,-,CASSRDRGLYNEQFF,TGTGCCAGCAGCCGAGACAGGGGGCTCTACAATGAGCAGTTCTTC
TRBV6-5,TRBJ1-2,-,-,CASSYSTEGTEGYTF,TGTGCCAGCAGTTACTCGACGGAGGGTACGGAAGGCTACACCTTC
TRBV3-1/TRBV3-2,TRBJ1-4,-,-,CASSQHRTNEKLFF,TGTGCCAGCAGCCAACACAGAACTAATGAAAAACTGTTTTTT
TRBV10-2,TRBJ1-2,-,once,CASSESLGLLGYTF,TGCGCCAGCAGTGAGTCATTGGGGCTTCTGGGCTACACCTTC
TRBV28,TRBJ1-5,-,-,CASSLYGTANQPQHF,TGTGCCAGCAGTTTATATGGGACTGCCAATCAGCCCCAGCATTTT
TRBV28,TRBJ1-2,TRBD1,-,CASSKDRASGYTF,TGTGCCAGCAGCAAGGACAGGGCAAGTGGCTACACCTTC
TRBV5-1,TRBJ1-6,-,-,CASSRGHEESPLHF,TGCGCCAGCAGCAGGGGACATGAGGAATCACCCCTCCACTTT
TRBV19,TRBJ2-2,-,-,CASSIDRAGELFF,TGTGCCAGTAGTATAGATAGAGCCGGGGAGCTGTTTTTT
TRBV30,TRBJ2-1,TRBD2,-,CAWSASGRKQFF,TGTGCCTGGAGTGCTAGCGGGAGAAAGCAGTTCTTC
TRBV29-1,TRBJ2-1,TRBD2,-,CSGGQGVLAGERWQFF,TGCAGCGGGGGACAGGGAGTACTAGCGGGAGAAAGATGGCAGTTCTTC
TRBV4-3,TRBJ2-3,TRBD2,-,CASSQGFPSGIIDTQYF,TGCGCCAGCAGCCAAGGGTTCCCTAGCGGAATAATAGATACGCAGTATTTT
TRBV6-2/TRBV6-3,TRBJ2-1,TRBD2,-,CASSMIAGPEFF,TGTGCCAGCAGCATGATAGCGGGACCTGAGTTCTTC
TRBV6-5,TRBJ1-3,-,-,CASSYSQGIRNTIYF,TGTGCCAGCAGTTACTCCCAGGGTATACGAAACACCATATATTTT
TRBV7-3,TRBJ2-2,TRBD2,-,CASSLGLAGVAGELFF,TGTGCCAGCAGCTTGGGACTAGCGGGAGTGGCCGGGGAGCTGTTTTTT
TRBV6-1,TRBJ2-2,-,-,CASSDASWTGELFF,TGTGCCAGCAGTGACGCTAGTTGGACCGGGGAGCTGTTTTTT
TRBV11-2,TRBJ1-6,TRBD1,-,CASSPRTGRNNSPLHF,TGTGCCAGCAGCCCGAGGACAGGGAGGAATAATTCACCCCTCCACTTT
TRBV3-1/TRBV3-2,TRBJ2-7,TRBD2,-,CASSQDPVREGLYEQYF,TGTGCCAGCAGCCAAGATCCAGTCCGGGAGGGCCTCTACGAGCAGTACTTC
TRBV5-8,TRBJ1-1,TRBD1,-,CASSNGRDSTEAFF,TGTGCCAGCAGCAATGGACGGGACAGTACTGAAGCTTTCTTT
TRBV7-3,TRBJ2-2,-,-,CASSSTPPGIGTGELFF,TGTGCCAGCAGCTCAACCCCCCCGGGGATAGGGACCGGGGAGCTGTTTTTT
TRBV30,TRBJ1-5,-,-,CAWSFGTPNSNQPQHF,TGTGCCTGGAGTTTCGGGACTCCTAATAGCAATCAGCCCCAGCATTTT
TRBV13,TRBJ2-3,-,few,CASSPFRSRIPDTQYF,TGTGCCAGCAGCCCATTCCGGAGTAGAATCCCAGATACGCAGTATTTT
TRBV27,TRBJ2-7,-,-,CASSLSSGGSSYEQYF,TGTGCCAGCAGTTTATCGTCAGGCGGGTCGTCCTACGAGCAGTACTTC
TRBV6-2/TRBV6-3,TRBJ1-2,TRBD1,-,CASSSHGQGHYGYTF,TGTGCCAGCAGTTCCCATGGACAGGGCCATTATGGCTACACCTTC
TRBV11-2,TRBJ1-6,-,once,CASSLDQAPSGSPLHF,TGTGCCAGCAGCTTAGATCAGGCCCCTAGCGGGTCACCCCTCCACTTT
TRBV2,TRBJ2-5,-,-,CASSGQRAPQETQYF,TGTGCCAGCAGTGGTCAGCGGGCCCCCCAAGAGACCCAGTACTTC
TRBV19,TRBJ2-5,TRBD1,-,CASSETGGGQETQYF,TGTGCCAGTAGTGAGACAGGGGGCGGGCAAGAGACCCAGTACTTC
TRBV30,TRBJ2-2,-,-,CAWATANTGELFF,TGTGCCTGGGCAACGGCGAACACCGGGGAGCTGTTTTTT
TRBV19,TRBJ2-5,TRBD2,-,CASSRGLAGVETQYF,TGTGCCAGTAGTAGGGGACTAGCGGGAGTGGAGACCCAGTACTTC
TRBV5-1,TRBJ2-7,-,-,CASSLGGQFYSYEQYF,TGCGCCAGCAGCTTGGGGGGGCAGTTCTACTCCTACGAGCAGTACTTC
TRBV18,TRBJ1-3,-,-,CASSLASSTGSSGNTIYF,TGTGCCAGCTCACTAGCCTCCTCGACAGGAAGCTCTGGAAACACCATATATTTT
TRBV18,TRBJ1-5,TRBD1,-,CASSPGQGNSNQPQHF,TGTGCCAGCTCACCGGGACAGGGAAATAGCAATCAGCCCCAGCATTTT
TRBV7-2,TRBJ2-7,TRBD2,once,CASSLSSGRAYEQYF,TGTGCCAGCAGCTTAAGTAGCGGGAGGGCTTACGAGCAGTACTTC
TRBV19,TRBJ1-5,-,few,CASSFGGGGQPQHF,TGTGCCAGTAGCTTCGGGGGGGGAGGACAGCCCCAGCATTTT
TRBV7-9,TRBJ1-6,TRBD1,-,CASSLEQGYNSPLHF,TGTGCCAGCAGCTTAGAACAGGGGTATAATTCACCCCTCCACTTT
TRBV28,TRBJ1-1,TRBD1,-,CASSGTGRRTEAFF,TGTGCCAGCAGTGGGACAGGAAGGAGGACTGAAGCTTTCTTT
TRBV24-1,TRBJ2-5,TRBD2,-,CATSRAGDVDRETQYF,TGTGCCACCAGTAGGGCGGGGGATGTGGATAGAGAGACCCAGTACTTC
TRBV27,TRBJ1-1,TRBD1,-,CASRLGTGRVGTEAFF,TGTGCCAGCAGACTAGGGACAGGGAGGGTTGGCACTGAAGCTTTCTTT
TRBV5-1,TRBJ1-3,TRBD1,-,CASSLATGPGNTIYF,TGCGCCAGCAGCTTGGCGACAGGGCCCGGAAACACCATATATTTT
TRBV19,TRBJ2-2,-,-,CASSDDQAGELFF,TGTGCCAGTAGTGATGATCAGGCCGGGGAGCTGTTTTTT
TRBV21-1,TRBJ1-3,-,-,CASTPTNRTERHRDTIYF,TGTGCCAGCACCCCCACGAACAGGACCGAACGCCACAGGGACACCATATATTTT
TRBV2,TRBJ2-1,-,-,CASTQELSYNEQFF,TGTGCCAGCACACAGGAGCTATCCTACAATGAGCAGTTCTTC
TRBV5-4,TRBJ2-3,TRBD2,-,CASSRSGRETDTQYF,TGTGCCAGCAGCCGTAGCGGGAGGGAAACAGATACGCAGTATTTT
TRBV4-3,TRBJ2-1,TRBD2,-,CASSQSLAGGPLNEQFF,TGCGCCAGCAGCCAATCTCTAGCGGGAGGGCCTCTGAATGAGCAGTTCTTC
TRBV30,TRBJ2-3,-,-,CACVASRTGTDTQYF,TGTGCCTGCGTGGCCTCTCGGACTGGCACAGATACGCAGTATTTT
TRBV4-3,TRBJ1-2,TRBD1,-,CASSGGTGGYGYTF,TGCGCCAGCAGCGGAGGGACAGGGGGGTATGGCTACACCTTC
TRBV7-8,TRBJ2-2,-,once,CASSLSRGELFF,TGTGCCAGCAGCTTATCCCGTGGGGAGCTGTTTTTT
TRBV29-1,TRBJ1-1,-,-,CSVEDPAEAFF,TGCAGCGTTGAAGATCCGGCTGAAGCTTTCTTT
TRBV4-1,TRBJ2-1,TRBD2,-,CASSPGFYGGDNEQFF,TGCGCCAGCAGCCCAGGATTTTACGGGGGGGACAATGAGCAGTTCTTC
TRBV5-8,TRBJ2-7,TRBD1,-,CASSTDRGEQYF,TGTGCCAGCAGCACGGACAGGGGCGAGCAGTACTTC
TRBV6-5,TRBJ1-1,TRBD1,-,CASSTRGGTDTEAFF,TGTGCCAGCAGTACCAGAGGGGGCACGGACACTGAAGCTTTCTTT
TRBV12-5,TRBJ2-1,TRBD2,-,CASGLVGGAGGGEQFF,TGTGCTAGTGGTTTGGTTGGTGGAGCGGGAGGGGGAGAGCAGTTCTTC